This T cell receptor beta chain is from a study of identical twins. This clonotype occurred a few times. Its antigen is undetermined. MiXCR was run by TCRdb on the 5' RACE reads, yielding one entry per CDR3 protein. The profile covers a few hundred thousand distinct CDR3 sequences, with 7.5% to 10% appearing a single time and around 3.1% taken by the ten largest. The CDR3 sequence is 15 residues long. V trimming: 6 bases; J trimming: 0 bases; junction bases outside the gene matches: 7. Germline CDR1 is KGHDR and CDR2 is SFDVKD. Study observations and caveats: While abundant cord blood beta clonotypes carried fewer insertions, memory repertoires showed no such pattern. Invariant MAIT and iNKT cells may have partly biased zero-insertion analyses.

These same data were also listed under a study on yellow fever vaccine responses in identical twins.

The chain carries TRBV24-1 and TRBJ2-7, with 7 nucleotides matching TRBD2. The sequence was obtained from a woman aged 18-35 years in good health. The specimen sequenced was PBMCs. CDR3 amino acids: CATSNGPGGSYEQYF. The CDR3 nucleotides read TGTGCCACCAGTAATGGACCGGGGGGCTCCTACGAGCAGTACTTC.